This T cell receptor (beta chain) emerged from a study of T cells expressing NK-cell markers. About the research overall: The study sequenced eight donors, seven HCMV-seropositive and one seronegative. Study outcomes and limitations: Whether expanded NKG2C+ T cell clones were HCMV specific stayed uncertain. In several donors, dominant CD3+CD56+NKG2C+ clones formed roughly 1.0-7.5% of CD8+ cells.

UMI-tagged 5'RACE template switching yielded the TCR beta cDNA. TCRdb reprocessed the 5' RACE reads and keeps a single row for each CDR3 protein, giving no DNA. The sample data list roughly 420,000 distinct CDR3 sequences. Comments on this clonotype: Its antigen is unidentified.

This receptor was taken from a woman aged 18-70 years in good health. Sample: blood T cells: a sorted CD56 or NKG2C T cell subset, CD4+ or CD8+ T cells, or bulk PBMC T cells (not recorded which).

The CDR3 loop reads CASSPRRLAEVDTQYF. The V gene is TRBV18, the J gene TRBJ2-3; TCRdb's D call, TRBD2, is unchecked because there is no DNA. The CDR3 consists of 16 residues. Germline CDR1 KGHSH, CDR2 LQKENI.